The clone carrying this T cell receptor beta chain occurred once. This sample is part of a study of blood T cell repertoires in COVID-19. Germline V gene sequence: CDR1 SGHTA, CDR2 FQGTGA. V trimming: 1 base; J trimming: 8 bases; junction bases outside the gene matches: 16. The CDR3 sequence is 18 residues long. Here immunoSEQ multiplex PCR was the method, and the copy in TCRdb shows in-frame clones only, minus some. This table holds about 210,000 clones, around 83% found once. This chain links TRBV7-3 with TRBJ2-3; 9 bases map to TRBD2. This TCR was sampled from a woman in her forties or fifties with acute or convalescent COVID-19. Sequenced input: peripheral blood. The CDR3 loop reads CASSLIGSGGRTGVTQYF. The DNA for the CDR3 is TGTGCCAGCAGCTTAATAGGTAGCGGGGGTCGCACCGGTGTTACGCAGTATTTT.